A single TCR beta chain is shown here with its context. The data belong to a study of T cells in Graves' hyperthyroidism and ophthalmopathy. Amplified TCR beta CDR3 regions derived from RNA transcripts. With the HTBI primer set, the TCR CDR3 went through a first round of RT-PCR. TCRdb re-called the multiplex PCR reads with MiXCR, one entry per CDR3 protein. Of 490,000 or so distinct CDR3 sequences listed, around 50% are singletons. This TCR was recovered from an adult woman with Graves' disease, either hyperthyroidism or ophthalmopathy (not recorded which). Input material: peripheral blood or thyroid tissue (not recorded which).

CDR3 residues: CASSSNTGEDEKLFF. The CDR3, as DNA: TGTGCCAGCAGTTCCAATACCGGGGAGGATGAAAAACTGTTTTTT. This chain links TRBV7-2 with TRBJ1-4; unclear D gene. The CDR3 consists of 15 residues. With 6 bases removed from V and 6 bases from J, the gap between germline ends came to 17 bases. Per germline, CDR1 SGHTA and CDR2 FQGNSA.